The subject of this entry is one T cell receptor beta chain. As yet, its antigen is unknown. These data originate in a study of T cell responses to AZD1222 COVID-19 vaccine. Study outcomes and limitations: No day 14 peak samples; only post-peak repertoires were characterized. Only a handful of individuals given AZD1222 were seropositive at baseline. Vaccine-related CD4 TCRs covered spike, predominating at 160-218 and 743-854.

TCRdb's table, derived via immunoSEQ multiplex PCR, lists solely in-frame clones and lacks some. This table holds some 74,000 clones, approximately 80% found once. CDR1 and CDR2 (germline): SNHLY, FYNNEI. The ends were cut back, 7 bases at V and 0 bases at J, with 9 bases in the middle. This CDR3 region has 13 residues. The clonotype comes from an adult in good health. J is TRBJ1-2 and V is TRBV2; D is possibly TRBD1 (5 bases). The sample here was peripheral blood, taken on day 0 of AZD1222 vaccination. The CDR3 spells CASMDIANYGYTF. The CDR3 coding sequence is TGTGCCAGCATGGACATAGCTAACTATGGCTACACCTTC.